What follows is one T cell receptor beta chain and its context. Its target is unknown. The primer mix had 60 Vbeta and 13 Jbeta primers. Per the study methods: In a later analysis, of roughly 73 million unique beta chains, roughly 10 million appeared in at least two donors. The method was immunoSEQ multiplex PCR; TCRdb's version includes in-frame clones alone and lacks a portion of them. V, J and clone size reflect that table, while D and trimming were determined from the DNA. This sample has 81,000 or so clones, with 70% to 75% found just once. These donors, healthy bone marrow donors, were studied. Trimming stripped 0 bases from V and 6 bases from J, with 7 bases between. Germline V gene lookup returns CDR1 SGHNT and CDR2 YYREEE (reference sequence). The CDR3 contains 13 residues. The data derive from a study of cytomegalovirus exposure and HLA in healthy donors. Overall study findings and caveats: In a later analysis, donors in an Asian-associated ancestry cluster reportedly had fewer N-insertions in productive TCRs than the cohort mean.

Material for sequencing was PBMCs. V is TRBV5-4 and J is TRBJ2-1, with a tentative D call TRBD1 (6 bases). The origin of this receptor is a man in his 60s in good health and CMV-seronegative. The CDR3 nucleotides read TGTGCCAGCAGCTTGGACAGGGCCAATGAGCAGTTCTTC. Its translation: CASSLDRANEQFF.